These T cell receptor beta chains were read from a single sample in a study of PD-1 blockade in classical Hodgkin lymphoma. Only in-frame clones appear in the TCRdb table, and some are missing; sequencing was by immunoSEQ multiplex PCR. The data show some 20,000 clones, about 71% seen once. Sequences were derived from peripheral blood mononuclear cells (PBMCs), sampled at baseline. All receptors derive from a human donor with classical Hodgkin lymphoma. CDR3s leave out the opening cysteine and the closing phenylalanine or tryptophan.

CDR3aa: ASSLRPGGSGELF; j_gene: TRBJ2-2; len: 13; v_gene: TRBV6-6
CDR3aa: ASRDLFTDTQY; j_gene: TRBJ2-3; len: 11; v_gene: TRBV19
CDR3aa: ASSLRDPGETQY; j_gene: TRBJ2-5; len: 12; v_gene: TRBV5-4
CDR3aa: ASSLAGLAGVGEQF; j_gene: TRBJ2-1; len: 14; v_gene: TRBV5-1
CDR3aa: ASSFLTDRGRGIQY; j_gene: TRBJ2-4; len: 14; v_gene: TRBV19
CDR3aa: ASSFGERQPQH; j_gene: TRBJ1-5; len: 11; v_gene: TRBV5-6
CDR3aa: ASSTTGTAISNQPQH; j_gene: TRBJ1-5; len: 15; v_gene: TRBV7-2
CDR3aa: ASSPRTFMNTEAF; j_gene: TRBJ1-1; len: 13; v_gene: TRBV28
CDR3aa: ASRAGTANTEAF; j_gene: TRBJ1-1; len: 12; v_gene: TRBV7-9
CDR3aa: ASSIPPRGTGNTGELF; j_gene: TRBJ2-2; len: 16; v_gene: TRBV19
CDR3aa: ASSEGSTDTQY; j_gene: TRBJ2-3; len: 11; v_gene: TRBV5-1
CDR3aa: SVGGTARGYTEAF; j_gene: TRBJ1-1; len: 13; v_gene: TRBV29-1
CDR3aa: ASSEKGTGELF; j_gene: TRBJ2-2; len: 11; v_gene: TRBV6-1
CDR3aa: ASTREGVGNQPQH; j_gene: TRBJ1-5; len: 13; v_gene: TRBV2
CDR3aa: ASSLGVRINSPLH; j_gene: TRBJ1-6; len: 13; v_gene: TRBV7-2
CDR3aa: ASSTGNNQPQH; j_gene: TRBJ1-5; len: 11; v_gene: TRBV18
CDR3aa: ASSARGLKGAENNEQF; j_gene: TRBJ2-1; len: 16; v_gene: TRBV25-1
CDR3aa: ASSLAGQRSSYNEQF; j_gene: TRBJ2-1; len: 15; v_gene: TRBV5-1
CDR3aa: ASSQDGTRSNYNEQF; j_gene: TRBJ2-1; len: 15; v_gene: TRBV4-2
CDR3aa: ASSSWDRVTDTQY; j_gene: TRBJ2-3; len: 13; v_gene: TRBV7-9
CDR3aa: ASTLQYYGYT; j_gene: TRBJ1-2; len: 10; v_gene: TRBV2
CDR3aa: ASSSRQGRSTDTQY; j_gene: TRBJ2-3; len: 14; v_gene: TRBV5-5
CDR3aa: ASSLVGGSTGELF; j_gene: TRBJ2-2; len: 13; v_gene: TRBV5-1
CDR3aa: ASSLLVGTGDSPLH; j_gene: TRBJ1-6; len: 14; v_gene: TRBV7-2
CDR3aa: ASSPGGEPDTQY; j_gene: TRBJ2-3; len: 12; v_gene: TRBV28
CDR3aa: ASSVDPRPAFQYEQY; j_gene: TRBJ2-7; len: 15; v_gene: TRBV9
CDR3aa: ASSGPGTGQETQY; j_gene: TRBJ2-5; len: 13; v_gene: TRBV28
CDR3aa: ASSSQGWNEQF; j_gene: TRBJ2-1; len: 11; v_gene: TRBV28
CDR3aa: ASSPSMYAAYEQY; j_gene: TRBJ2-7; len: 13; v_gene: TRBV7-2
CDR3aa: ASSYSMGQSSYEQY; j_gene: TRBJ2-7; len: 14; v_gene: TRBV6-5
CDR3aa: ASSLGPLGTEAF; j_gene: TRBJ1-1; len: 12; v_gene: TRBV5-6
CDR3aa: ASSQDATGQGAVVEAF; j_gene: TRBJ1-1; len: 16; v_gene: TRBV4-1
CDR3aa: ASSTIEDRLNGYT; j_gene: TRBJ1-2; len: 13; v_gene: TRBV19
CDR3aa: ASSQDPGRWELF; j_gene: TRBJ2-2; len: 12; v_gene: TRBV4-1
CDR3aa: ASSLAPSQPQH; j_gene: TRBJ1-5; len: 11; v_gene: TRBV11-2
CDR3aa: ASSAPGQLREQY; j_gene: TRBJ2-7; len: 12; v_gene: TRBV9
CDR3aa: ASSVNRRQPQH; j_gene: TRBJ1-5; len: 11; v_gene: TRBV11-2
CDR3aa: ASSPGTAPDTQY; j_gene: TRBJ2-3; len: 12; v_gene: TRBV5-1
CDR3aa: ASSEPGGNIQY; j_gene: TRBJ2-4; len: 11; v_gene: TRBV10-2
CDR3aa: ASRFLSGANVLT; j_gene: TRBJ2-6; len: 12; v_gene: TRBV19
CDR3aa: ASSIQKTTDTQY; j_gene: TRBJ2-3; len: 12; v_gene: TRBV19
CDR3aa: ASSIRGQGLSPLH; j_gene: TRBJ1-6; len: 13; v_gene: TRBV19
CDR3aa: ASSLDGTGGRTGELF; j_gene: TRBJ2-2; len: 15; v_gene: TRBV11-2
CDR3aa: ASSLSGGNQPQH; j_gene: TRBJ1-5; len: 12; v_gene: TRBV28
CDR3aa: ASIDPGQPQH; j_gene: TRBJ1-5; len: 10; v_gene: TRBV28
CDR3aa: ASSIGWGTDTQY; j_gene: TRBJ2-3; len: 12; v_gene: TRBV19
CDR3aa: ASSLGAGAPDTQY; j_gene: TRBJ2-3; len: 13; v_gene: TRBV7-6
CDR3aa: AWSVYGTGNEKLF; j_gene: TRBJ1-4; len: 13; v_gene: TRBV30
CDR3aa: ASSSDLQDTQY; j_gene: TRBJ2-3; len: 11; v_gene: TRBV11-2
CDR3aa: ASSLVLAGSEQY; j_gene: TRBJ2-7; len: 12; v_gene: TRBV5-6
CDR3aa: ASSPLRGGGKLF; j_gene: TRBJ1-4; len: 12; v_gene: TRBV19
CDR3aa: ASSQAGHSSYNEQF; j_gene: TRBJ2-1; len: 14; v_gene: TRBV28